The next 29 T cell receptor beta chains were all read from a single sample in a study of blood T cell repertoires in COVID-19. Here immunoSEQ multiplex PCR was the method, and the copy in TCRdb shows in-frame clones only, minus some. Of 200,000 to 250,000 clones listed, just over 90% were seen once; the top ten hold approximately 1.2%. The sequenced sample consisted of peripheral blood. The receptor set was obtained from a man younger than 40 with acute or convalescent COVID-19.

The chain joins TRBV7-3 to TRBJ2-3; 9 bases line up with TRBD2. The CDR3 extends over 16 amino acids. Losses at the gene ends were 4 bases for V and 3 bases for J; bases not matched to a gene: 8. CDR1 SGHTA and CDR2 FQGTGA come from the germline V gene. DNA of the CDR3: TGTGCCAGCAGCTCCCAACCGGGACTAGCTACAGATACGCAGTATTTT. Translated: CASSSQPGLATDTQYF.

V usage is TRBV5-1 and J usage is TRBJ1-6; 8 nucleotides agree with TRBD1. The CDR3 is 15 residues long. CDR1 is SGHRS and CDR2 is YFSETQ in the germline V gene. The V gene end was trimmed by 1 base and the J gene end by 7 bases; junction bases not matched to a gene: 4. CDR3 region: CASSLQRTGNSPLHF. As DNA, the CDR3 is TGCGCCAGCAGCTTGCAGCGGACAGGGAATTCACCCCTCCACTTT.

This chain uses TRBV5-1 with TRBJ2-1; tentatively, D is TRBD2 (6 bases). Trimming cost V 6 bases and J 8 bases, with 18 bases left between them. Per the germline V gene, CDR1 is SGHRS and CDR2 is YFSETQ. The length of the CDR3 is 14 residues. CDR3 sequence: CASNLAGLSYEQFF. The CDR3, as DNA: TGCGCCAGCAATCTTGCAGGACTAAGTTATGAGCAGTTCTTC.

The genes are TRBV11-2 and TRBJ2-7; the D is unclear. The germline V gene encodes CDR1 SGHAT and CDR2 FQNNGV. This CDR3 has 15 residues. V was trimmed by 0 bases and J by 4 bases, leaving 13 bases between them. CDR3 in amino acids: CASSLETDFKYEQYF. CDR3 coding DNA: TGTGCCAGCAGCTTAGAAACTGATTTCAAATACGAGCAGTACTTC.

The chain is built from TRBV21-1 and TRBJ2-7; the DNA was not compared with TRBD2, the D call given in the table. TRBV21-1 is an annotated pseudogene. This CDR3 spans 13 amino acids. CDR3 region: CASSKARAYEQYF. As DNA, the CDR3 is TGTGCCAGCAGCAAAGCCCGGGCCTACGAGCAGTACTTC.

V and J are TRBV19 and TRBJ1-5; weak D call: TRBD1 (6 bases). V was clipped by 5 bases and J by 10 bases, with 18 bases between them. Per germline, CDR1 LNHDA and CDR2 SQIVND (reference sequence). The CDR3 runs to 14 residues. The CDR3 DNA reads TGTGCCAGTAGTGCCCCCGGGACACCTATTCCCCAGCATTTT. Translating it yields CASSAPGTPIPQHF.

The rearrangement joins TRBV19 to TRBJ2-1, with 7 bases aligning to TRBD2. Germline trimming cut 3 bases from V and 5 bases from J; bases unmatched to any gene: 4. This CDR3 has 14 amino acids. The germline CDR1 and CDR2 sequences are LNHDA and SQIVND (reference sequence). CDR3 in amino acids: CASSMELADNEQFF. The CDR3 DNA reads TGTGCCAGTAGTATGGAGCTAGCGGACAATGAGCAGTTCTTC.

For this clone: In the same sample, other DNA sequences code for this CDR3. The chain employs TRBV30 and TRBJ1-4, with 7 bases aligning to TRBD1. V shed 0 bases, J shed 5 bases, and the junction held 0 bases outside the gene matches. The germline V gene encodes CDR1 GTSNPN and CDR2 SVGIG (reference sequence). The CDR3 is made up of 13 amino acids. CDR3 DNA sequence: TGTGCCTGGAGTGTACAGGGGAATGAAAAACTGTTTTTT. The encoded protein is CAWSVQGNEKLFF.

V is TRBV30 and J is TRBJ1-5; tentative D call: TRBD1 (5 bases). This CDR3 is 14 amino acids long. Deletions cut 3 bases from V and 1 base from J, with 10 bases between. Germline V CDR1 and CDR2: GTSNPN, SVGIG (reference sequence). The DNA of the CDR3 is TGTGCCTGGAGGTCAGGGCTCAGCAATCAGCCCCAGCATTTT. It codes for CAWRSGLSNQPQHF.

In DNA, the CDR3 is TGTGCCAGCAGCTTAAGGGGTTCGGGCACTGAAGCTTTCTTT. This sequence encodes CASSLRGSGTEAFF. This sequence joins TRBV11-3 and TRBJ1-1; tentative D call: TRBD1 (5 bases). The germline V gene has CDR1 SGHNT and CDR2 YENEEA. The V gene lost 2 bases and the J gene lost 4 bases, with 11 bases spanning the gap. This CDR3 contains 14 residues. Full variable domain (outside the CDR3, taken from reference TRBV11-3 and TRBJ1-1): EAGVVQSPRYKIIEKKQPVAFWCNPISGHNTLYWYLQNLGQGPELLIRYENEEAVDDSQLPKDRFSAERLKGVDSTLKIQPAELGDSAVYLCASSLRGSGTEAFFGQGTRLTVV.

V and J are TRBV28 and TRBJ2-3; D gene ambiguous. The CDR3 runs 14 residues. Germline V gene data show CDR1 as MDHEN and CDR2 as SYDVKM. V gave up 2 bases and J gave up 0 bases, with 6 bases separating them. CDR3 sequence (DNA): TGTGCCAGCAGTTTAGCAGGAAGCACAGATACGCAGTATTTT. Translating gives CASSLAGSTDTQYF.

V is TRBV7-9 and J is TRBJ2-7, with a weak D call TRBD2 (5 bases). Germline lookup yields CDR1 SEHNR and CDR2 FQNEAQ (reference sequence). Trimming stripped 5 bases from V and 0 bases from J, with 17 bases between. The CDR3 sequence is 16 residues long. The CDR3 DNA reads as TGTGCCAGCAGCCCACTGCAAGCGGTTCTCTCCTACGAGCAGTACTTC. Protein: CASSPLQAVLSYEQYF.

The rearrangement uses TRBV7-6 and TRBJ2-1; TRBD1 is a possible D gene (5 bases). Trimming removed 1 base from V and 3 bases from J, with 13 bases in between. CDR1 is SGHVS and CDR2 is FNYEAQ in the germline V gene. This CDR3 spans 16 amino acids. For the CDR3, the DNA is TGTGCCAGCAGCTTAGTAGGGGCCGAAATCTACAATGAGCAGTTCTTC. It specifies CASSLVGAEIYNEQFF.

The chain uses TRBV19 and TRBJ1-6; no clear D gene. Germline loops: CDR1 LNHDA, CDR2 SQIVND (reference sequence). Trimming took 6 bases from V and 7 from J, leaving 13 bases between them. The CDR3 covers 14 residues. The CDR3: CASRVGRENSPLHF. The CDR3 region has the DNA TGTGCCAGTAGAGTAGGGCGGGAGAATTCACCCCTCCACTTT.

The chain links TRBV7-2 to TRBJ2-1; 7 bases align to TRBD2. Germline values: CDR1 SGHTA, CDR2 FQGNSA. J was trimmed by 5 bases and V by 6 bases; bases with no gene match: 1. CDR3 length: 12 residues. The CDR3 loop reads CASRGGDNEQFF. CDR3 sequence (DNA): TGTGCCAGCAGGGGAGGGGACAATGAGCAGTTCTTC.

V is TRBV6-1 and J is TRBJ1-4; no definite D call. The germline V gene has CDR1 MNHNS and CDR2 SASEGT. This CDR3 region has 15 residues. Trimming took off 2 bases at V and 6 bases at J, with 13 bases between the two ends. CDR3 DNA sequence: TGTGCCAGCAGTGAATTCCGGGGTTCGCATGAAAAACTGTTTTTT. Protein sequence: CASSEFRGSHEKLFF.

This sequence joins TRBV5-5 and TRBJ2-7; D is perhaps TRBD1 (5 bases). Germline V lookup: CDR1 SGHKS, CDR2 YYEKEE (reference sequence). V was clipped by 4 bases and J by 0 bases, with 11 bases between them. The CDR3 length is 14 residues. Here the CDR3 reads CASSPGADSYEQYF. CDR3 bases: TGTGCCAGCAGCCCTGGGGCGGACTCCTACGAGCAGTACTTC.

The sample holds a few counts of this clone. The CDR3 here is CASSPRQTRFSGANVLTF. The DNA of the CDR3 is TGTGCCAGCAGCCCGAGACAGACCCGCTTCTCTGGGGCCAACGTCCTGACTTTC. This sequence joins TRBV7-9 and TRBJ2-6, with D perhaps TRBD1 (5 bases). The germline V gene has CDR1 SEHNR and CDR2 FQNEAQ (reference sequence). Trimming pared 5 bases from V and 0 bases from J, leaving 17 bases between. This CDR3 is 18 amino acids long.

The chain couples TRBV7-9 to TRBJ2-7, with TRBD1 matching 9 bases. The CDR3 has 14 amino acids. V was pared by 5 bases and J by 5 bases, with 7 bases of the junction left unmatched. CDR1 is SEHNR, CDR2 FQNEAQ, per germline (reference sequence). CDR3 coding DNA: TGTGCCAGCAGCCCGGGACAGGGAGGCGACGAGCAGTACTTC. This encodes CASSPGQGGDEQYF.

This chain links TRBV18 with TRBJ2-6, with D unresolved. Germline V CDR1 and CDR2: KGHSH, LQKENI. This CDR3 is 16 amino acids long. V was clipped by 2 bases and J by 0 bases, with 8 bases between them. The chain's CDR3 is CASSPIRSSGANVLTF. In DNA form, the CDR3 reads TGTGCCAGCTCACCAATACGTAGCTCTGGGGCCAACGTCCTGACTTTC.

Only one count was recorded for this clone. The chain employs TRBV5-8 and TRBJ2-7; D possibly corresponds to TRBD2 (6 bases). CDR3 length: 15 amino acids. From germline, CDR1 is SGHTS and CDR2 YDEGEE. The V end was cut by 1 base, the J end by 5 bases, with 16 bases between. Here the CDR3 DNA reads TGTGCCAGCAGCTTGAACGCTGGCAGGAGGGACGAGCAGTACTTC. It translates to CASSLNAGRRDEQYF.

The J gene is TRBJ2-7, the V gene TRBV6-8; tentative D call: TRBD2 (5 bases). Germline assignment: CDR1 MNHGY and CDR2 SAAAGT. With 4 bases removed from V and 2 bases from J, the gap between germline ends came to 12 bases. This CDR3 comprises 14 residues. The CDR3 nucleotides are TGTGCCAGCAGTTCTAGGACTTCCACCTACGAGCAGTACTTC. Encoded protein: CASSSRTSTYEQYF.

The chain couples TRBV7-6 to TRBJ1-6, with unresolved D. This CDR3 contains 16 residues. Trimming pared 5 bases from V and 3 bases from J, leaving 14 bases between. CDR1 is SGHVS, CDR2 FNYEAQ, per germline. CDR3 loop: CASSPNPGSYNSPLHF. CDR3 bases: TGTGCCAGCAGCCCGAATCCCGGGAGCTATAATTCACCCCTCCACTTT.

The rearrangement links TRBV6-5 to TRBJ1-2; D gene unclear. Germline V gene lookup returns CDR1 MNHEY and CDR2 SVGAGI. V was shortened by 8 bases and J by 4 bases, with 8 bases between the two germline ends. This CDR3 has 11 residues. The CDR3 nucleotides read TGTGCCAGCGCGGAGGCCTATGGCTACACCTTC. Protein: CASAEAYGYTF.

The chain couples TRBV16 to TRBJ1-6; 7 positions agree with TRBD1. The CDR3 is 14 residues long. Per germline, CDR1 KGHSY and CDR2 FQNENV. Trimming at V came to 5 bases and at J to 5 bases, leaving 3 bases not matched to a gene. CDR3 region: CASSTQGNNSPLHF. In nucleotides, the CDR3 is TGTGCCAGCAGCACACAGGGGAATAATTCACCCCTCCACTTT.

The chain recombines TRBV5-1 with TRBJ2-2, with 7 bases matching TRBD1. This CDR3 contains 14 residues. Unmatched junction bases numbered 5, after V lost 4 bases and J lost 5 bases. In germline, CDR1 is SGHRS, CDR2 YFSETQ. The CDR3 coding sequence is TGCGCCAGCAGCCCAGACAGGGCAACCGGGGAGCTGTTTTTT. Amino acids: CASSPDRATGELFF.

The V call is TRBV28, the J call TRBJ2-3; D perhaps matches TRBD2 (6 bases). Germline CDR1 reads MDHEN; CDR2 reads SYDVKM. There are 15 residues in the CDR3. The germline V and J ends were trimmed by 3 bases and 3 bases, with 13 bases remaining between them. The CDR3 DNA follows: TGTGCCAGCAGTTTTATGGGAGGAGGAACAGATACGCAGTATTTT. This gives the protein CASSFMGGGTDTQYF.

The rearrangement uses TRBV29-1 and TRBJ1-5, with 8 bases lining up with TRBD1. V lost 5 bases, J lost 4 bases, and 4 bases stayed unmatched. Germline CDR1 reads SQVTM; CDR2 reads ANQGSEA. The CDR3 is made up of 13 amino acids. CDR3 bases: TGCAGCGTTACACAGGGGGTTAATCAGCCCCAGCATTTT. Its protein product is CSVTQGVNQPQHF.

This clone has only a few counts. CDR3 residues: CASSRTGSFGEPQHF. In DNA form, the CDR3 reads TGTGCCAGCAGCCGAACAGGGTCCTTCGGTGAGCCCCAGCATTTT. The rearrangement links TRBV3-1 (or the pseudogene TRBV3-2) to TRBJ1-5, with a weak D call TRBD1 (6 bases). The CDR3 runs to 15 residues. V lost 4 bases and J lost 8, with 18 bases in between. Germline V lookup: CDR1 LGHDT, CDR2 YNNKEL (reference sequence).